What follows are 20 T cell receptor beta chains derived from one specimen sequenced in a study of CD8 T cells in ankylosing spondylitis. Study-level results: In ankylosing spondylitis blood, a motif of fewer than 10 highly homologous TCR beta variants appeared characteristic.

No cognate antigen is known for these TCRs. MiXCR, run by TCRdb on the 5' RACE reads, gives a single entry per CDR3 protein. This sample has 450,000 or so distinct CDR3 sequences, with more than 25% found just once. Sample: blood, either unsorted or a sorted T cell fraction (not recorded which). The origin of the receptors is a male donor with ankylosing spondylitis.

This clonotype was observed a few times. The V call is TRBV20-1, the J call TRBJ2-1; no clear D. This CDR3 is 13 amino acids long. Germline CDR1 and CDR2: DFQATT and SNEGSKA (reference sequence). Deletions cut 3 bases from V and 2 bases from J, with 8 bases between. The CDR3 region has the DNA TGCAGTGCTAGGGTGGCTACCTACAATGAGCAGTTCTTC. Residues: CSARVATYNEQFF.

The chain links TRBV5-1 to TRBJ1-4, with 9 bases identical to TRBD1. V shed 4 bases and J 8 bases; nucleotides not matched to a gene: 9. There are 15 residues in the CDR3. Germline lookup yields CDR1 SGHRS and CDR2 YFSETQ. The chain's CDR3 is CASSPLGQGREKLFF. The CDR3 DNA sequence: TGCGCCAGCAGCCCCCTGGGACAGGGAAGGGAAAAACTGTTTTTT.

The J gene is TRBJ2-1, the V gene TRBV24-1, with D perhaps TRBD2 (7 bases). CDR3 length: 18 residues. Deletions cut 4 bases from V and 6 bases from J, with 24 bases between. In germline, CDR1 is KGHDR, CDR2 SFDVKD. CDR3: CATSDLAAGEGFINEQFF. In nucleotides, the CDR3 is TGTGCCACCAGTGACCTTGCGGCAGGGGAGGGATTCATCAATGAGCAGTTCTTC.

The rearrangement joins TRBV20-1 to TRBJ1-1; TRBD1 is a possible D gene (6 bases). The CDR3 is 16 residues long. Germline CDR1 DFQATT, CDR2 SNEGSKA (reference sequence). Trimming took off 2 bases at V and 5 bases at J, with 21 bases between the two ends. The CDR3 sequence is CSARPTGMGLMTEAFF. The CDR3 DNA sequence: TGCAGTGCTAGACCTACAGGGATGGGGCTGATGACTGAAGCTTTCTTT.

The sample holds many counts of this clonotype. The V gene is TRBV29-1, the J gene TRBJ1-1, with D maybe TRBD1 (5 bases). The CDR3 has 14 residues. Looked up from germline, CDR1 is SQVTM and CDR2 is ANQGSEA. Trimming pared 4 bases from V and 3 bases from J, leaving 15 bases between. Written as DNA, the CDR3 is TGCAGCGTTGTGGACACCGGTCGTGACACTGAAGCTTTCTTT. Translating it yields CSVVDTGRDTEAFF.

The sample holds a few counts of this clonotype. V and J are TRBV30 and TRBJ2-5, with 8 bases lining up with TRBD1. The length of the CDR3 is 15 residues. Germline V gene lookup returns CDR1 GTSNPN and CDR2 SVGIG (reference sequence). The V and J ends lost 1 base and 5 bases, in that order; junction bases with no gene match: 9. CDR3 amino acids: CAWSGGPGGRETQYF. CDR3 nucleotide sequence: TGTGCCTGGAGTGGTGGTCCAGGGGGCCGGGAGACCCAGTACTTC. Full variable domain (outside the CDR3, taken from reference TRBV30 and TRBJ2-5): SQTIHQWPATLVQPVGSPLSLECTVEGTSNPNLYWYRQAAGRGLQLLFYSVGIGQISSEVPQNLSASRPQDRQFILSSKKLLLSDSGFYLCAWSGGPGGRETQYFGPGTRLLVL.

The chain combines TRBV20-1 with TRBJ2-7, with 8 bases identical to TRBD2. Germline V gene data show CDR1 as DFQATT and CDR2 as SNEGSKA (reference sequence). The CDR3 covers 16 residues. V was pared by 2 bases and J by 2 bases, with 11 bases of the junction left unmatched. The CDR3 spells CSARPLTSGIPYEQYV. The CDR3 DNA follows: TGCAGTGCTAGACCCCTAACTAGCGGTATTCCCTACGAGCAGTACGTC.

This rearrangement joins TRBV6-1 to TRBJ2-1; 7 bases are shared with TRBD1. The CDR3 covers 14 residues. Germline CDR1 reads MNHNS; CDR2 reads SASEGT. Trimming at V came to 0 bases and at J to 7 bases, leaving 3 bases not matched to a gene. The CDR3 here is CASSEAWDSNEQFF. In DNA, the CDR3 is TGTGCCAGCAGTGAAGCTTGGGACAGTAATGAGCAGTTCTTC.

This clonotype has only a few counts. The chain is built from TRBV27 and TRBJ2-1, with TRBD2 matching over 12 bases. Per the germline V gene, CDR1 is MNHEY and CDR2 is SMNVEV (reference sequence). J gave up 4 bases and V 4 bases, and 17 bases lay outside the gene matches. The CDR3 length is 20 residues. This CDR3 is CASSSRQWLAGGPVYNEQFF. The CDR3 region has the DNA TGTGCCAGCAGTTCGCGACAGTGGCTAGCGGGAGGGCCCGTTTACAATGAGCAGTTCTTC.

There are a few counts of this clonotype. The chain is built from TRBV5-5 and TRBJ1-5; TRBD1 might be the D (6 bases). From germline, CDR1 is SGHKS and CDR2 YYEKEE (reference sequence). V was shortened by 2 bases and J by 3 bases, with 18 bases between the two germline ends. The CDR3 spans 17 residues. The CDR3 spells CASSFKIGGQANQPQHF. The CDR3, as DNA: TGTGCCAGCAGCTTTAAAATCGGGGGGCAGGCCAATCAGCCCCAGCATTTT.

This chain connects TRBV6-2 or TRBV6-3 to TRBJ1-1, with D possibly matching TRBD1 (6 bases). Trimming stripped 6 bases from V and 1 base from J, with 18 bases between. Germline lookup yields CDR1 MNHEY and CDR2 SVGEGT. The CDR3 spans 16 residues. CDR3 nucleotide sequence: TGTGCCAGCAGGCAGGGGCGACCCATTGAGAACACTGAAGCTTTCTTT. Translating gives CASRQGRPIENTEAFF.

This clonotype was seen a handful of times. As DNA, the CDR3 is TGTGCCAGCAGCTTAGGTGACTCTATTAAATCTAATGAGCAGTTCTTC. It codes for CASSLGDSIKSNEQFF. This chain links TRBV11-3 with TRBJ2-1, with D unresolved. Trimming left V 1 base short and J 7 bases short, with 17 bases between. Germline CDR1 and CDR2: SGHNT and YENEEA. The CDR3 totals 16 residues.

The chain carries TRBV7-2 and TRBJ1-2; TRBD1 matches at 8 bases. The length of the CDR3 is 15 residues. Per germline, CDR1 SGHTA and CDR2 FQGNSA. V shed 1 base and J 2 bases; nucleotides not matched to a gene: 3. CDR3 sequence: CASSLVGDRNYGYTF. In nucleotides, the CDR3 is TGTGCCAGCAGCTTAGTTGGGGACAGGAACTATGGCTACACCTTC.

CDR3 sequence reads: CASRSLLPGLAGGTDTQYF. CDR3 nucleotides: TGCGCCAGCAGATCCCTACTGCCCGGACTAGCGGGAGGTACAGATACGCAGTATTTT. J is TRBJ2-3 and V is TRBV5-1; 14 nucleotides agree with TRBD2. The CDR3 runs 19 residues. Looked up from germline, CDR1 is SGHRS and CDR2 is YFSETQ. V trimming: 5 bases; J trimming: 3 bases; junction bases outside the gene matches: 14.

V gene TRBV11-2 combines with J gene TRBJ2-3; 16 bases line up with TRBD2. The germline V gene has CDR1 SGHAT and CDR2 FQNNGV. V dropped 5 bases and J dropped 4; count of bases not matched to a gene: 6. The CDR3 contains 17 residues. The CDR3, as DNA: TGTGCCAGCAGCCTGGGGACTAGCGGGAGGGTGGCAGATACGCAGTATTTT. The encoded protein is CASSLGTSGRVADTQYF.

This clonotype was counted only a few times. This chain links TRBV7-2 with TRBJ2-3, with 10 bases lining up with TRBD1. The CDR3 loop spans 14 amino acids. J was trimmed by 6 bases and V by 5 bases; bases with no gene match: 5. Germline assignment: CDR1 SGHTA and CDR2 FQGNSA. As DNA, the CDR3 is TGTGCCAGCAGCCCCCGGACAGGGGGGGATACGCAGTATTTT. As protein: CASSPRTGGDTQYF.

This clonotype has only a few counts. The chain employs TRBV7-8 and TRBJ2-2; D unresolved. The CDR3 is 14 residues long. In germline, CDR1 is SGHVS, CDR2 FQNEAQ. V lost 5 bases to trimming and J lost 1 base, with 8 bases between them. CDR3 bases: TGTGCCAGCAGCGGAAATTGGAACACCGGGGAGCTGTTTTTT. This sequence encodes CASSGNWNTGELFF.

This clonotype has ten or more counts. DNA for the CDR3: TGTGCCACCAGTGATTTTGGGTCCTACAATGAGCAGTTCTTC. It yields the protein CATSDFGSYNEQFF. This chain uses TRBV24-1 with TRBJ2-1; D gene uncertain. V dropped 1 base and J dropped 1 base, with 4 bases sitting between them. The CDR3 contains 14 residues. Germline V gene lookup returns CDR1 KGHDR and CDR2 SFDVKD.

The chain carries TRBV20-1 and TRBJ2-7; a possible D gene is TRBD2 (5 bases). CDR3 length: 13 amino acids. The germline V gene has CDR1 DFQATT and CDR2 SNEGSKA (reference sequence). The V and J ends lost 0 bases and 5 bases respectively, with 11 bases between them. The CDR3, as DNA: TGCAGTGCTAGAGATGGTACGGGGAACGAGCAGTACTTC. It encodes CSARDGTGNEQYF.

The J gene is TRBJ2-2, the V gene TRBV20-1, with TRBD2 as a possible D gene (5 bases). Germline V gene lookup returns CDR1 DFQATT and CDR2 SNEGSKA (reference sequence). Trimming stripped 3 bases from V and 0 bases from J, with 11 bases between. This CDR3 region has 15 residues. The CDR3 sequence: CSARRGRPNTGELFF. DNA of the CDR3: TGCAGTGCTAGGAGAGGGCGGCCGAACACCGGGGAGCTGTTTTTT.